A selection of T cell receptor beta chains follows, all from one sample in a study of blood T cell repertoires in COVID-19. Data came from immunoSEQ multiplex PCR; TCRdb stores just in-frame clones and leaves some out. The table lists fewer than 300,000 clones, 80% to 90% of them singletons. The sequenced sample was peripheral blood. The receptors shown here come from a woman between 50 and 59 years old who had recovered from COVID-19. Each CDR3 is given with its conserved first and last residue. A D gene is named only where the DNA matches it firmly. The size field is filled for only some rows; it gives once, few, many or a size class.

d_call,j_call,v_call,clone_size,cdr3_aa,cdr3_nt
TRBD1,TRBJ1-5,TRBV19,.,CASSRTTGQGFNQPQHF,TGTGCCAGTAGTCGTACTACGGGACAGGGGTTCAATCAGCCCCAGCATTTT
TRBD1,TRBJ2-1,TRBV24-1,.,CATSGPGQGNYNEQFF,TGTGCCACCAGTGGGCCGGGACAGGGTAATTACAATGAGCAGTTCTTC
TRBD1,TRBJ1-1,TRBV28,.,CASSFRGGRTEAFF,TGTGCCAGCAGTTTTCGAGGGGGCCGCACTGAAGCTTTCTTT
.,TRBJ1-1,TRBV5-4,.,CASSRGTFIPRMNTEAFF,TGTGCCAGCAGCCGCGGAACATTTATTCCGCGAATGAACACTGAAGCTTTCTTT
TRBD1,TRBJ2-5,TRBV25-1,few,CASSARQGPQETQYF,TGTGCCAGCAGTGCCCGACAGGGCCCCCAAGAGACCCAGTACTTC
TRBD1,TRBJ2-7,TRBV7-2,.,CASSTGTGWSGQYF,TGTGCCAGCAGTACCGGGACAGGGTGGTCGGGGCAGTACTTC
TRBD1,TRBJ1-4,TRBV5-4,few,CASTRAGGSNEKLFF,TGTGCCAGCACCCGGGCAGGGGGATCTAATGAAAAACTGTTTTTT
.,TRBJ1-2,TRBV27,.,CASSFSGAQGYTF,TGTGCCAGCAGTTTCTCAGGGGCGCAGGGCTACACCTTC
TRBD2,TRBJ2-7,TRBV25-1,.,CASSPRPGTSGRAYEQYF,TGTGCCAGCAGTCCCCGACCCGGGACTAGCGGGAGAGCCTACGAGCAGTACTTC
TRBD1,TRBJ2-5,TRBV19,.,CASSWGQQETQYF,TGTGCCAGTAGTTGGGGACAGCAAGAGACCCAGTACTTC
TRBD2,TRBJ2-3,TRBV18,.,CASSPPGGMTDTQYF,TGTGCCAGCTCACCACCGGGAGGGATGACAGATACGCAGTATTTT
.,TRBJ2-7,TRBV11-2,.,CASSLGSVGYEQYF,TGTGCCAGCAGCTTAGGGTCGGTCGGGTACGAGCAGTACTTC
.,TRBJ2-2,TRBV4-2,.,CASSQEWGRVTGELFF,TGTGCCAGCAGCCAAGAGTGGGGCAGGGTCACCGGGGAGCTGTTTTTT
.,TRBJ1-5,TRBV2,.,CASSGGQLWPQHF,TGTGCCAGCAGTGGGGGGCAGCTATGGCCCCAGCATTTT
.,TRBJ2-7,TRBV28,.,CASSPAQAGKNYEQYF,TGTGCCAGCAGTCCCGCCCAGGCGGGTAAGAACTACGAGCAGTACTTC
.,TRBJ1-3,TRBV5-1,.,CASSLDRATSGNTIYF,TGCGCCAGCAGCTTGGACAGGGCTACCTCTGGAAACACCATATATTTT
TRBD2,TRBJ2-5,TRBV24-1,.,CATSGTSGRETQYF,TGTGCCACCAGTGGGACTAGCGGGAGAGAGACCCAGTACTTC
TRBD1,TRBJ1-6,TRBV18,.,CASSPSEQGESPLHF,TGTGCCAGCTCACCGAGCGAACAGGGGGAATCACCCCTCCACTTT
.,TRBJ1-1,TRBV27,.,CASSLSGHPNTEAFF,TGTGCCAGCAGTTTATCGGGACACCCGAACACTGAAGCTTTCTTT
TRBD1,TRBJ1-1,TRBV19,.,CASSSMTGGDTEAFF,TGTGCCAGTAGTTCAATGACAGGGGGGGACACTGAAGCTTTCTTT
.,TRBJ1-3,TRBV2,.,CASSDGNSGNTIYF,TGTGCCAGCAGTGACGGTAACTCTGGAAACACCATATATTTT
.,TRBJ1-5,TRBV2,.,CASSEDLGHRSQPQHF,TGTGCCAGCAGTGAAGACCTCGGACACAGGAGTCAGCCCCAGCATTTT
.,TRBJ1-5,TRBV7-8,.,CASSPLARALNQPQHF,TGTGCCAGCAGCCCTTTAGCCCGCGCTCTCAATCAGCCCCAGCATTTT
.,TRBJ2-6,TRBV7-2,.,CASSPQVAGANVLTF,TGTGCCAGCAGCCCTCAGGTTGCCGGGGCCAACGTCCTGACTTTC
.,TRBJ2-7,TRBV18,few,CASSSPGQRPLEQYF,TGTGCCAGCTCATCCCCGGGACAACGGCCCCTCGAGCAGTACTTC
.,TRBJ1-6,TRBV21-1,few,CASSKEGEGEESPLHF,TGTGCCAGCAGCAAAGAGGGGGAGGGAGAAGAATCACCCCTCCACTTT
.,TRBJ2-2,TRBV21-1,.,CVDSGGTPGLAGGWGTGELFF,TGTGTCGACTCGGGGGGTACCCCGGGACTAGCGGGAGGGTGGGGCACCGGGGAGCTGTTTTTT
.,TRBJ1-1,TRBV27,.,CASIGQPNTEAFF,TGTGCCAGCATAGGACAGCCGAACACTGAAGCTTTCTTT
.,TRBJ2-5,TRBV2,.,CASSEVVGSFETQYF,TGTGCCAGCAGTGAAGTCGTCGGGTCCTTTGAGACCCAGTACTTC
.,TRBJ2-3,TRBV11-2,.,CASSLRGADTQYF,TGTGCCAGCAGCTTACGCGGAGCGGATACGCAGTATTTT
TRBD1,TRBJ2-7,TRBV7-7,.,CASSRDRASEQYF,TGTGCCAGCAGCAGGGACAGGGCAAGCGAGCAGTACTTC
TRBD2,TRBJ2-7,TRBV11-2,.,CASSPLTSALHEQYF,TGTGCCAGCAGCCCCCTCACTAGCGCCCTTCACGAGCAGTACTTC
.,TRBJ2-1,TRBV2,.,CASTLGVGDEQFF,TGTGCCAGCACCCTGGGCGTCGGCGATGAGCAGTTCTTC
TRBD2,TRBJ2-6,TRBV4-3,.,CASSQVAGGPPGANVLTF,TGCGCCAGCAGCCAAGTCGCGGGAGGCCCCCCTGGGGCCAACGTCCTGACTTTC
TRBD2,TRBJ2-1,TRBV10-3,.,CAISESGLAGRNEQFF,TGTGCCATCAGTGAGTCGGGACTAGCGGGAAGGAATGAGCAGTTCTTC
TRBD2,TRBJ2-2,TRBV5-1,.,CASSSGGTDTGELFF,TGCGCCAGCAGCAGCGGGGGTACCGACACCGGGGAGCTGTTTTTT
.,TRBJ1-2,TRBV5-5,.,CASSFFSGGTEGYTF,TGTGCCAGCAGCTTTTTTTCCGGGGGGACGGAGGGCTACACCTTC
TRBD2,TRBJ2-3,TRBV10-2,.,CASSESRLAGVPDTQYF,TGCGCCAGCAGTGAAAGTCGACTAGCGGGGGTACCAGATACGCAGTATTTT
.,TRBJ2-1,TRBV12-3/TRBV12-4,.,CASRGWGSAEQFF,TGTGCCAGCAGAGGATGGGGCAGCGCCGAGCAGTTCTTC
.,TRBJ2-7,TRBV21-1,.,CASSKGASGYEQYF,TGTGCCAGCAGCAAAGGGGCTAGCGGCTACGAGCAGTACTTC
TRBD2,TRBJ2-2,TRBV11-3,.,CASSFSGTMNTGELFF,TGTGCCAGCAGCTTCTCCGGGACTATGAACACCGGGGAGCTGTTTTTT
TRBD1,TRBJ1-6,TRBV9,.,CASSATGVISPLHF,TGTGCCAGCAGCGCGACAGGGGTAATTTCACCCCTCCACTTT
TRBD1,TRBJ1-2,TRBV28,.,CASKQGANYGYTF,TGTGCCAGCAAACAGGGGGCCAACTATGGCTACACCTTC
TRBD1,TRBJ2-7,TRBV7-9,once,CASRTTGSEQYF,TGTGCCAGCAGAACGACAGGGAGCGAGCAGTACTTC
TRBD2,TRBJ2-1,TRBV5-4,.,CASKGAGGFYNEQFF,TGTGCCAGCAAAGGAGCGGGGGGATTCTACAATGAGCAGTTCTTC
.,TRBJ2-2,TRBV19,few,CASSMDRGQLNTGELFF,TGTGCCAGTAGTATGGACCGCGGACAATTGAACACCGGGGAGCTGTTTTTT
.,TRBJ1-2,TRBV15,.,CATSWGGGSDYGYTF,TGTGCCACCAGCTGGGGCGGGGGGTCTGACTATGGCTACACCTTC
.,TRBJ1-5,TRBV12-3/TRBV12-4,.,CASSGQINQPQHF,TGTGCCAGCAGCGGACAGATCAATCAGCCCCAGCATTTT